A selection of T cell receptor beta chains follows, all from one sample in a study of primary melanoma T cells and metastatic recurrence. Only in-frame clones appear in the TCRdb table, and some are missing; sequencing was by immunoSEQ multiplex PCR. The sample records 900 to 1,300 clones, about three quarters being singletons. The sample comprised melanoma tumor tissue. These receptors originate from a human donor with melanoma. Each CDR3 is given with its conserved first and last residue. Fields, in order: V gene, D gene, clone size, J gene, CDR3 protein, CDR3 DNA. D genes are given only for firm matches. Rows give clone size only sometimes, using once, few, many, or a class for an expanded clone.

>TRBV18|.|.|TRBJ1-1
CASSLGQNTEAFF
TGTGCCAGCTCACTAGGACAGAACACTGAAGCTTTCTTT
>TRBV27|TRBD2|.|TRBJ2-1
CASSLSPGLAGQNEQFF
TGTGCCAGCAGTTTATCCCCGGGACTAGCGGGTCAAAATGAGCAGTTCTTC
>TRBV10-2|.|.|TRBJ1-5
CASSGAGGNQPQHF
TGCGCCAGCAGTGGTGCTGGGGGGAATCAGCCCCAGCATTTT
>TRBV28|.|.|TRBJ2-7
CASSPRQGGSSEQYF
TGTGCCAGCAGTCCCCGACAGGGAGGTTCCAGCGAGCAGTACTTC
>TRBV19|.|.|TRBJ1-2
CASSTETGPNYGYTF
TGTGCCAGTAGTACCGAGACCGGTCCTAACTATGGCTACACCTTC
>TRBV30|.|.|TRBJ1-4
CAWNGRDGEKLFF
TGTGCCTGGAACGGCAGGGACGGGGAAAAACTGTTTTTT
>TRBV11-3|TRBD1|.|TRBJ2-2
CASSQIPGGTGDTGELFF
TGTGCCAGCAGCCAAATTCCGGGCGGGACAGGGGACACCGGGGAGCTGTTTTTT
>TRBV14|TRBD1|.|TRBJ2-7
CASSQGTGYPEQYF
TGTGCCAGCAGCCAGGGGACAGGTTACCCCGAGCAGTACTTC
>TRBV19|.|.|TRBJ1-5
CASSIGPWSRGDQPQHF
TGTGCCAGTAGTATCGGGCCCTGGTCCAGGGGTGATCAGCCCCAGCATTTT
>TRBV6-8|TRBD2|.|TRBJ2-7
CASRSGAGDEQYF
TGTGCCAGCCGGAGCGGGGCCGGGGACGAGCAGTACTTC
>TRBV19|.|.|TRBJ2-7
CASIPPGKEPNEQYF
TGTGCCAGTATACCTCCGGGGAAAGAGCCGAACGAGCAGTACTTC
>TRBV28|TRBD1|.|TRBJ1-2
CASSLQGQEGYTF
TGTGCCAGCAGTTTACAGGGACAGGAGGGCTACACCTTC
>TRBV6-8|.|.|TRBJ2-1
CASSYQGDEQFF
TGTGCCAGCAGTTACCAGGGCGATGAGCAGTTCTTC
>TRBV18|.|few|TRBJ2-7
CASSLGEYEQYF
TGTGCCAGCTCACTCGGGGAGTACGAGCAGTACTTC
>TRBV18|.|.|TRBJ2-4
CASSPRSKNIQYF
TGTGCCAGCTCACCACGATCCAAAAACATTCAGTACTTC
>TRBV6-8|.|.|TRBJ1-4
CASRDYSTNEKLFF
TGTGCCAGCAGAGACTACTCAACTAATGAAAAACTGTTTTTT
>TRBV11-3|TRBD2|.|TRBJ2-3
CASSTGLAGPHNTQYF
TGTGCCAGCAGCACGGGACTAGCGGGACCCCACAATACGCAGTATTTT
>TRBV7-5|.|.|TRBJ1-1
CASSFRGRSTDTEAFF
TGTGCCAGCAGCTTCCGGGGGCGGTCGACCGACACTGAAGCTTTCTTT
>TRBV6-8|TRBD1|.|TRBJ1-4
CASSWRGLDEKLFF
TGTGCCAGCAGTTGGAGGGGGCTGGATGAAAAACTGTTTTTT
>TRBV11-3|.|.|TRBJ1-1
CASGYLGGASTEAFF
TGTGCCAGCGGATACCTAGGGGGGGCGAGCACTGAAGCTTTCTTT
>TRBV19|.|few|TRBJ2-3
CASSSGGRADTQYF
TGTGCCAGTAGTTCTGGGGGGCGAGCAGATACGCAGTATTTT
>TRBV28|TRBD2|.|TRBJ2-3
CASSLLGLGGSSDTQYF
TGTGCCAGCAGTTTATTAGGTCTGGGCGGGAGCTCAGATACGCAGTATTTT
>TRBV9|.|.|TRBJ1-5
CASSVAPQSQPQHF
TGTGCCAGCAGTGTGGCCCCGCAGAGTCAGCCCCAGCATTTT
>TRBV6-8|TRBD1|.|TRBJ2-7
CASSVPGQGTYEQYF
TGTGCCAGCAGTGTGCCGGGACAGGGAACCTACGAGCAGTACTTC
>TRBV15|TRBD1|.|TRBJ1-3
CATSGDRGPGGPRDTIYF
TGTGCCACCAGCGGGGACAGGGGCCCTGGTGGCCCACGGGACACCATATATTTT